The 29 T cell receptor beta chains listed next were all sequenced from one sample in a study of vaccination and CD4 T cells after COVID-19. Each CDR3 protein is one row after TCRdb ran MiXCR on the PCR reads. The profile shows some 28,000 distinct CDR3 sequences, 50% of them singletons. As for time point: late sampling 161 to 241 days after vaccination in three convalescent patients. This material consisted of CD4+ T cells from blood, taken about 7 months after SARS-CoV-2 vaccination. The receptor set was obtained from a human donor who had recovered from COVID-19.

The table lists this clonotype with a few counts. The rearrangement joins TRBV7-8 to TRBJ2-7; 10 bases match TRBD2. Germline V CDR1 and CDR2: SGHVS, FQNEAQ. This CDR3 spans 18 amino acids. V was pared by 1 base and J by 0 bases, with 9 bases of the junction left unmatched. The CDR3: CASSLGRTSGEYSYEQYF. DNA for the CDR3: TGTGCCAGCAGCTTAGGCCGGACTAGCGGAGAATACTCCTACGAGCAGTACTTC.

This clonotype was recorded a few times. This chain uses TRBV6-1 with TRBJ1-1, with 12 bases matching TRBD1. Trimming cost V 3 bases and J 0 bases; bases outside gene matches: 5. CDR1 is MNHNS, CDR2 SASEGT, per germline. The CDR3 loop spans 17 amino acids. The CDR3 DNA reads as TGTGCCAGCAGTGAGGGACAGGGGGCACCCATGAACACTGAAGCTTTCTTT. It yields the protein CASSEGQGAPMNTEAFF.

The table lists this clonotype with a few counts. The chain carries TRBV20-1 and TRBJ2-2; D is ambiguous. Germline V lookup: CDR1 DFQATT, CDR2 SNEGSKA (reference sequence). V was clipped by 3 bases and J by 4 bases, with 15 bases between them. This CDR3 is 15 amino acids long. CDR3 in DNA: TGCAGTGCTAGGGATTTTGCTCGACTCACCGGGGAGCTGTTTTTT. Translating gives CSARDFARLTGELFF.

The gene calls are TRBV7-2 and TRBJ2-1, with 7 bases aligning to TRBD2. J gave up 1 base and V 1 base, and 4 bases lay outside the gene matches. The CDR3 covers 16 residues. Germline V lookup: CDR1 SGHTA, CDR2 FQGNSA. The CDR3 coding sequence is TGTGCCAGCAGCTTAGTGCCTAGCGGTTCCTACAATGAGCAGTTCTTC. Translating gives CASSLVPSGSYNEQFF.

The V and J genes are TRBV2 and TRBJ2-3; TRBD1 or TRBD2 may be the D gene (5 bases each). Trimming took off 8 bases at V and 0 bases at J, with 15 bases between the two ends. Germline V gene lookup returns CDR1 SNHLY and CDR2 FYNNEI. The length of the CDR3 is 15 residues. This CDR3 reads CASDRGTSSTDTQYF. DNA of the CDR3: TGTGCCAGCGATCGAGGGACCTCTAGCACAGATACGCAGTATTTT.

The chain joins TRBV5-4 to TRBJ2-5; 8 bases agree with TRBD1. Trimming cost V 4 bases and J 0 bases; bases outside gene matches: 8. The germline CDR1 and CDR2 sequences are SGHNT and YYREEE (reference sequence). CDR3 length: 16 amino acids. The CDR3 reads CASSRDRLTYQETQYF. The CDR3 region has the DNA TGTGCCAGCAGCCGGGACAGGCTAACGTACCAAGAGACCCAGTACTTC.

This clonotype was seen a few times. The chain links TRBV15 to TRBJ2-7; 8 bases are a match to TRBD1. V shed 5 bases and J 3 bases; nucleotides not matched to a gene: 18. This CDR3 is built from 18 residues. CDR1 and CDR2 from the germline V gene are LNHNV and YYDKDF (reference sequence). The CDR3 coding sequence is TGTGCCACCAGCCCTCAAATGGATATAGGGACAGGTTACTACGAGCAGTACTTC. Amino acid sequence: CATSPQMDIGTGYYEQYF.

This clonotype was recorded a few times. The chain is built from TRBV19 and TRBJ1-2, with TRBD1 as a possible D gene (5 bases). This CDR3 is 13 amino acids long. V lost 3 bases and J 7 bases, leaving 12 bases between the germline ends. Germline V gene data show CDR1 as LNHDA and CDR2 as SQIVND (reference sequence). The CDR3 DNA follows: TGTGCCAGTAGTATCGAGGGACGGCGTGGCTACACCTTC. Amino acids: CASSIEGRRGYTF.

The chain is built from TRBV7-9 and TRBJ1-6, with D possibly matching TRBD1 (6 bases). The germline CDR1 and CDR2 sequences are SEHNR and FQNEAQ (reference sequence). This CDR3 region has 16 residues. V lost 5 bases, J lost 6 bases, and 17 bases lay in between. CDR3 coding DNA: TGTGCCAGCAGCCCCGAAACAGGGACCATTAATTCACCCCTCCACTTT. Translation gives CASSPETGTINSPLHF.

The chain uses TRBV10-3 and TRBJ2-2, with D perhaps matching TRBD1 or TRBD2 (5 bases each). V gave up 7 bases and J gave up 3 bases, with 12 bases separating them. The germline V gene encodes CDR1 ENHRY and CDR2 SYGVKD. This CDR3 has 14 residues. The CDR3 bases are TGTGCCATCACAGGGAGAGGGGACACCGGGGAGCTGTTTTTT. Its protein product is CAITGRGDTGELFF.

The chain employs TRBV15 and TRBJ2-2, with D perhaps assigned TRBD1 or TRBD2 (5 bases each). The CDR3 is made up of 19 amino acids. V lost 2 bases and J lost 3, with 22 bases in between. CDR1 is LNHNV and CDR2 is YYDKDF in the germline V gene (reference sequence). DNA for the CDR3: TGTGCCACCAGCAGAAGGGGACCGCGACTCCCCGGGGACACCGGGGAGCTGTTTTTT. Translating it yields CATSRRGPRLPGDTGELFF.

The gene calls are TRBV29-1 and TRBJ2-1, with no clear D. This CDR3 contains 12 residues. V was cut by 6 bases and J by 6 bases, with 12 bases left in between. Germline V gene lookup returns CDR1 SQVTM and CDR2 ANQGSEA. The CDR3 DNA sequence: TGCAGCGTGCGGCCACCCACCAATGAGCAGTTCTTC. It yields the protein CSVRPPTNEQFF.

The rearrangement links TRBV28 to TRBJ2-7; no reliable D call. This CDR3 comprises 12 residues. The germline V gene encodes CDR1 MDHEN and CDR2 SYDVKM. Trimming took 3 bases from V and 3 from J, leaving 6 bases between them. This CDR3 is CASSFSSYEQYF. In DNA, the CDR3 is TGTGCCAGCAGTTTTTCCAGCTACGAGCAGTACTTC.

The rearrangement joins TRBV7-8 to TRBJ2-7; 10 bases are a match to TRBD2. CDR1 and CDR2 (germline): SGHVS, FQNEAQ. The ends lost 4 bases at V and 5 bases at J; junction bases unmatched: 8. This CDR3 has 15 residues. CDR3: CASSSSGRAFHEQYF. The CDR3 DNA sequence: TGTGCCAGCAGCTCCAGCGGGAGGGCCTTCCACGAGCAGTACTTC.

This clonotype occurred a few times. The V call is TRBV27, the J call TRBJ1-5; D not certain. V shed 3 bases and J shed 4 bases, with 13 bases lying between them. Germline values: CDR1 MNHEY, CDR2 SMNVEV (reference sequence). The CDR3 is 15 residues long. DNA for the CDR3: TGTGCCAGCAGTTTTTCGGGAGGTCGGAATCAGCCCCAGCATTTT. Protein: CASSFSGGRNQPQHF.

The chain uses TRBV27 and TRBJ2-1; 9 nucleotides agree with TRBD2. V shed 2 bases, J shed 9 bases, and the junction held 8 bases outside the gene matches. Germline CDR1 reads MNHEY; CDR2 reads SMNVEV (reference sequence). This CDR3 spans 15 amino acids. The CDR3 reads CASSLGIAGAFEQFF. CDR3 DNA: TGTGCCAGCAGTTTAGGGATAGCGGGAGCCTTTGAGCAGTTCTTC.

The chain has TRBV6-1 and TRBJ2-1; TRBD2 matches at 12 bases. The CDR3 totals 12 residues. Germline V gives CDR1 MNHNS, CDR2 SASEGT. The V and J ends lost 6 bases and 14 bases, in that order; junction bases with no gene match: 5. CDR3 coding DNA: TGTGCCAGCAGCTCCACTAGCGGGAGGAAGTTCTTC. It translates to CASSSTSGRKFF.

The chain couples TRBV6-5 to TRBJ2-1, with D perhaps given as TRBD1 or TRBD2 (5 bases each). Trimming left V 0 bases short and J 6 bases short, with 9 bases between. The germline gives CDR1 MNHEY, CDR2 SVGAGI. This CDR3 comprises 14 residues. The CDR3 DNA reads TGTGCCAGCAGTTACTCCTGGGGGAGCAATGAGCAGTTCTTC. It specifies CASSYSWGSNEQFF.

The chain employs TRBV28 and TRBJ1-5; D ambiguous. With 5 bases removed from V and 3 bases from J, the gap between germline ends came to 8 bases. This CDR3 has 13 amino acids. In germline, CDR1 is MDHEN, CDR2 SYDVKM. For the CDR3, the DNA is TGTGCCAGCAGTGGGGTCTTCAATCAGCCCCAGCATTTT. It is translated as CASSGVFNQPQHF.

The chain combines TRBV24-1 with TRBJ2-7; 7 positions match TRBD2. The germline V gene has CDR1 KGHDR and CDR2 SFDVKD. The ends lost 5 bases at V and 0 bases at J; junction bases unmatched: 9. The CDR3 extends over 16 amino acids. The CDR3 region is CATSARGKRGSYEQYF. The DNA of the CDR3 is TGTGCCACCAGTGCCCGAGGGAAGCGGGGCTCCTACGAGCAGTACTTC.

This clonotype has a handful of counts. The V and J genes are TRBV24-1 and TRBJ2-3; 8 bases are shared with TRBD2. CDR3 length equals 16 residues. J gave up 2 bases and V 8 bases, and 11 bases lay outside the gene matches. CDR1 is KGHDR, CDR2 SFDVKD, per germline. Here the CDR3 DNA reads TGTGCCACCATAGTGGCGGGAGGAGGTCTCACAGATACGCAGTATTTT. It translates to CATIVAGGGLTDTQYF.

This clonotype was seen once. The chain combines TRBV4-3 with TRBJ2-5, with 10 bases lining up with TRBD1. The CDR3 length is 16 residues. The J segment lost 3 bases and the V segment lost 0 bases, leaving 4 bases of the junction unmatched. Looked up from germline, CDR1 is LGHNA and CDR2 is YSLEER. The CDR3 nucleotides read TGCGCCAGCAGCCAAGACGTAGGGACAGGGGAAGAGACCCAGTACTTC. This encodes CASSQDVGTGEETQYF.

The chain employs TRBV7-9 and TRBJ2-1, with D possibly being TRBD1 (6 bases). The ends were cut back, 6 bases at V and 4 bases at J, with 16 bases in the middle. Germline V gene sequence: CDR1 SEHNR, CDR2 FQNEAQ (reference sequence). This CDR3 contains 15 residues. DNA of the CDR3: TGTGCCAGCAGGGAAACAGGGCCGGTGTACAATGAGCAGTTCTTC. Translating gives CASRETGPVYNEQFF.

The chain uses TRBV19 and TRBJ2-7; 7 nucleotides agree with TRBD1. Per the germline V gene, CDR1 is LNHDA and CDR2 is SQIVND (reference sequence). The junction had 2 bases not matched to a gene; V was cut back by 5 bases and J by 4 bases. The CDR3 is 12 amino acids. The CDR3 loop reads CASSADRYEQYF. The DNA for the CDR3 is TGTGCCAGTAGTGCGGACAGGTACGAGCAGTACTTC.

The J gene is TRBJ2-1, the V gene TRBV27, with 11 nucleotides matching TRBD2. The CDR3 spans 15 residues. Germline V gene lookup returns CDR1 MNHEY and CDR2 SMNVEV (reference sequence). Trimming at V came to 5 bases and at J to 2 bases, leaving 2 bases not matched to a gene. CDR3 sequence: CASSPGLAAYNEQFF. The CDR3, as DNA: TGTGCCAGCAGTCCGGGACTAGCGGCCTACAATGAGCAGTTCTTC.

This rearrangement joins TRBV25-1 to TRBJ2-7; possibly TRBD2 for D (6 bases). Germline V gives CDR1 MGHDK, CDR2 SYGVNS. V was cut by 8 bases and J by 1 base, with 15 bases left in between. The length of the CDR3 is 14 residues. The CDR3 loop is CASQTGLPSYEQYF. Written as DNA, the CDR3 is TGTGCCAGCCAAACCGGACTACCTTCCTACGAGCAGTACTTC.

Of note for this clonotype: Being one base from a much bigger clone, this may be a read error. The CDR3 ends on some other residue instead of the conserved phenylalanine or tryptophan, so this is likely a read error. The chain carries TRBV6-5 and TRBJ2-7, with a weak D call TRBD2 (5 bases). V lost 2 bases to trimming and J lost 9 bases, with 14 bases between them. Per the germline V gene, CDR1 is MNHEY and CDR2 is SVGAGI. This CDR3 contains 13 residues. In nucleotides, the CDR3 is TGTGCCAGCAGTTACGCTTCTAGCTATGGGCAGTACTCC. This sequence encodes CASSYASSYGQYS.

The genes are TRBV7-2 and TRBJ1-5; weak D call: TRBD1 (5 bases). Looked up from germline, CDR1 is SGHTA and CDR2 is FQGNSA. CDR3 length: 15 residues. V lost 1 base and J 6 bases, leaving 13 bases between the germline ends. The DNA for the CDR3 is TGTGCCAGCAGCTTAGGGGGAGGGGTCCCTCAGCCCCAGCATTTT. This translates into CASSLGGGVPQPQHF.

J is TRBJ2-7 and V is TRBV4-1; TRBD2 matches at 10 bases. The CDR3 totals 19 residues. The germline gives CDR1 MGHRA, CDR2 YSYEKL. V was clipped by 0 bases and J by 5 bases; unmatched bases: 16. The CDR3 is CASSQDWVPSGSVLDEQYF. Written as DNA, the CDR3 is TGCGCCAGCAGCCAAGATTGGGTTCCTAGCGGGAGTGTCTTAGACGAGCAGTACTTC.